The T cell receptor beta chain under discussion was sequenced for a study of OX40 agonist ivuxolimab in advanced cancers. At the level of the study: Eligibility rules accepted prior anti-PD-1, anti-PD-L1 or anti-CTLA-4 therapy, and roughly 42% had some.

Produced via immunoSEQ multiplex PCR; TCRdb's table is partial and in-frame only. The profile shows under 100,000 clones, about 90% of them singletons. There are 14 residues in the CDR3. Germline CDR1 and CDR2: KGHSH and LQKENI. Between the trimmed V and J ends, which lost 4 bases and 5 bases, there was a span of 13 bases. The TCR originated in an adult with an advanced solid tumor such as melanoma, head and neck, liver or kidney cancer. The J gene is TRBJ2-3, the V gene TRBV18; weak D call: TRBD1 (6 bases). This material consisted of CD4+ or CD8+ T cells sorted from blood, taken in a trial of the OX40 agonist ivuxolimab. The CDR3 sequence: CASSRRSGEDTQYF. The CDR3 nucleotides are TGTGCCAGCTCACGGCGCTCAGGGGAAGATACGCAGTATTTT.